The 2 T cell receptor beta chains in this list originate from one sample, sequenced in a study of cytomegalovirus exposure and HLA in healthy donors (dated by TCRdb to about 2017). The library was made by the immunoSEQ multiplex PCR assay. A mixture of 60 forward primers for TCR Vbeta segments and 13 reverse primers for TCR Jbeta segments was used in the multiplex PCR. What TCRdb holds here is the immuneACCESS table cut down to in-frame rearrangements. Part of the clones is not present; checked against another copy, under half of the missing clones reflect an unresolved V gene, and the others are unexplained. Within this sample are 120,000 or so clones, with about 80% of them counted one time only. 2.5% to 3% of the sample goes to the ten largest clones. Sequences were obtained from PBMCs. Receptors originate from a man younger than 45 in good health and CMV-seronegative.

The chain carries TRBV19 and TRBJ1-2; D not certain. The V gene lost 5 bases and the J gene lost 5 bases, with 12 bases spanning the gap. The V gene's germline CDR1 is LNHDA and CDR2 SQIVND (reference sequence). The CDR3 sequence is 13 residues long. The CDR3 coding sequence is TGTGCCAGTAGTGGAGGCATGGGTTATGGCTACACCTTC. Translating gives CASSGGMGYGYTF.

In the case of this clone: One end of the junction fails to match germline, which may point to a read error. J is TRBJ1-2 and V is TRBV28; TRBD1 matches at 8 bases. The CDR3 has 14 residues. Per the germline V gene, CDR1 is MDHEN and CDR2 is SYDVKM. The CDR3 coding sequence is TGTGCCAGCAGGCCGAGACAGGGGAGCTATGGCTACCCCTTC. Translating gives CASRPRQGSYGYPF.